This T cell receptor (beta chain) emerged from a study of blood T cell repertoires in COVID-19. Across the study: COVID-19 samples collected from the United States, Italy and Spain covered acute and convalescent phases.

Those who participated ranged in age from roughly 18 to 100 years and resided in roughly 26 US areas. Participant reports of clinical history set cohort assignment. In the original processing: The assay estimated nucleated cells by amplifying reference gene primers. Repertoires were generated with immunoSEQ multiplex PCR, while TCRdb's copy carries only in-frame clones and drops some. V, J and clone size are taken as reported in that table, and D and trimming were inferred from the DNA itself. Seen here are approximately 220,000 clones, just over 85% observed once, and the top ten hold about 3.8%. This clone was seen once. The V segment lost 7 bases and the J segment 6 bases; nucleotides outside the gene matches: 38. This CDR3 comprises 24 residues. Germline V gene lookup returns CDR1 SEHNR and CDR2 FQNEAQ (reference sequence).

Sequencing was done on a sample of PBMCs or T cells enriched from blood (not recorded which). This chain links TRBV7-9 with TRBJ2-1; 8 bases match TRBD2. The clonotype comes from a woman aged 40 to 50 with acute COVID-19. The CDR3 protein is CASTGEPSPQDPLSGTRGINEQFF. The CDR3 region has the DNA TGTGCCAGCACGGGGGAGCCGAGCCCCCAAGATCCCCTTAGCGGGACTAGAGGAATCAATGAGCAGTTCTTC.